Sequencing of this T cell receptor beta chain was carried out in a study of blood T cell repertoires in COVID-19. Sequencing used immunoSEQ multiplex PCR; TCRdb keeps in-frame clones, though not all of them. The table lists 200,000 to 250,000 clones, 82% of them singletons. Material: PBMCs or T cells enriched from blood (not recorded which). This TCR derives from a man in his forties who had recovered from COVID-19.

CDR3 sequence (DNA): TGCAGCGGTGCGACAGGGGACAATGAAAAACTGTTTTTT. Its protein product is CSGATGDNEKLFF. The chain carries TRBV29-1 and TRBJ1-4; 8 bases fit TRBD1. CDR3 size: 13 residues. CDR1 and CDR2 from the germline V gene are SQVTM and ANQGSEA. V trimming: 7 bases; J trimming: 5 bases; junction bases outside the gene matches: 6.